The clone carrying this T cell receptor (beta chain) was recorded a few times. Its antigen is currently unknown. Libraries were made from TCR beta cDNA, and they carried unique molecular identifiers. TCRdb re-called the PCR reads with MiXCR, one entry per CDR3 protein. The data hold some 800,000 distinct CDR3 sequences, with 35% to 55% observed a single time. These data belong to a study of post-analysis software for immune sequencing data. Study-wide findings and caveats: Multiple sclerosis patients showed significantly lower normalized Chao1 diversity than controls did. Five or six TRBV segments, TRBV5-6, TRBV5-1 and TRBV20-1 among them, were found more frequent in patients than controls.

Trimming took 2 bases from V and 4 from J, leaving 12 bases between them. Germline V gene sequence: CDR1 MNHEY, CDR2 SMNVEV (reference sequence). The CDR3 is made up of 15 amino acids. The sample was blood. The genes are TRBV27 and TRBJ2-1; a weak D match, TRBD1 (6 bases). The receptor was isolated from a girl aged 5-17 years with multiple sclerosis. The CDR3 region is CASSLDEGGYNEQFF. The CDR3 DNA reads TGTGCCAGCAGTTTAGACGAAGGGGGTTACAATGAGCAGTTCTTC.